The 21 T cell receptor beta chains given below trace back to one sample, sequenced in a study of T cells expressing NK-cell markers. For each CDR3 protein, TCRdb gives one entry from its re-call of the 5' RACE reads, without DNA. This sample's clone table lists some 150,000 distinct CDR3 sequences. Specimen: blood T cells: a sorted CD56 or NKG2C T cell subset, CD4+ or CD8+ T cells, or bulk PBMC T cells (not recorded which). All receptors come from a woman aged 50 to 60 in good health.

The V and J genes are TRBV25-1 and TRBJ2-1. CDR1 MGHDK and CDR2 SYGVNS come from the germline V gene. The CDR3 is made up of 11 amino acids. The CDR3 protein is CASLLGNEQFF.

This chain links TRBV19 with TRBJ2-5. Germline V gene lookup returns CDR1 LNHDA and CDR2 SQIVND (reference sequence). The CDR3 contains 15 residues. The CDR3 loop reads CASSIDWADQETQYF.

The J gene is TRBJ2-3, the V gene TRBV11-2; no DNA is available, so the TRBD2 call from TCRdb remains unchecked. Germline CDR1 is SGHAT and CDR2 is FQNNGV. The CDR3 is 15 amino acids. CDR3 region: CASSLLASGSDTQYF. Full variable domain (outside the CDR3, taken from reference TRBV11-2 and TRBJ2-3): EAGVAQSPRYKIIEKRQSVAFWCNPISGHATLYWYQQILGQGPKLLIQFQNNGVVDDSQLPKDRFSAERLKGVDSTLKIQPAKLEDSAVYLCASSLLASGSDTQYFGPGTRLTVL.

V and J are TRBV5-6 and TRBJ2-3; the D call of TRBD1 rests on TCRdb alone, since no DNA is present to check it. This CDR3 has 15 amino acids. CDR1 and CDR2 (germline): SGHDT, YYEEEE. CDR3 residues: CASGIRDRNTDTQYF. The whole variable domain, filled in from reference TRBV5-6 and TRBJ2-3, reads DAGVTQSPTHLIKTRGQQVTLRCSPKSGHDTVSWYQQALGQGPQFIFQYYEEEERQRGNFPDRFSGHQFPNYSSELNVNALLLGDSALYLCASGIRDRNTDTQYFGPGTRLTVL.

The V gene is TRBV2, the J gene TRBJ1-2; TCRdb lists TRBD1, though no DNA is available to test this call. The germline gives CDR1 SNHLY, CDR2 FYNNEI. This CDR3 is built from 15 residues. The CDR3 loop is CASNPSDRGNYGYTF.

The chain joins TRBV5-6 to TRBJ2-7; TCRdb proposes TRBD1, but this gene call is untestable without DNA. The germline V gene encodes CDR1 SGHDT and CDR2 YYEEEE. CDR3 length: 15 residues. This CDR3 reads CASSPPGTGIHEQYF.

The chain uses TRBV4-1 and TRBJ2-7; with no DNA, the TCRdb D assignment of TRBD2 cannot be verified. Germline-derived CDR1 and CDR2 are MGHRA and YSYEKL. This CDR3 has 16 amino acids. This CDR3 reads CASSQVPSGTLYEQYF.

J is TRBJ1-5 and V is TRBV7-9; TCRdb's D gene call, TRBD1, goes unchecked for lack of DNA. Germline CDR1 reads SEHNR; CDR2 reads FQNEAQ (reference sequence). The CDR3 totals 14 residues. The chain's CDR3 is CASSPREPDQPQHF.

The chain joins TRBV7-2 to TRBJ1-1; TCRdb returns TRBD1, unconfirmable since there is no DNA. CDR1 SGHTA and CDR2 FQGNSA come from the germline V gene. The CDR3 totals 14 residues. CDR3 amino acids: CASSWGRGAVPAFF.

The chain has TRBV3-1 and TRBJ2-3; checking the TCRdb D call of TRBD1 is not possible without DNA. Germline values: CDR1 LGHDT, CDR2 YNNKEL (reference sequence). The CDR3 runs 17 residues. The chain's CDR3 is CASSQDFLQGSTDTQYF.

This chain uses TRBV5-4 with TRBJ1-2. Germline V gene sequence: CDR1 SGHNT, CDR2 YYREEE (reference sequence). This CDR3 comprises 11 residues. The CDR3 spells CAETTNYGYTF.

The chain couples TRBV5-1 to TRBJ2-2; lacking DNA, the TRBD2 call made by TCRdb goes unchecked. In germline, CDR1 is SGHRS, CDR2 YFSETQ. The CDR3 contains 15 residues. The CDR3 protein is CASSLGLAGTGELFF.

The chain's CDR3 is CASSLVFGGLGYEQYF. The chain is built from TRBV27 and TRBJ2-7; TCRdb calls TRBD2, which cannot be checked without DNA. The CDR3 consists of 16 residues. Germline CDR1 is MNHEY and CDR2 is SMNVEV (reference sequence).

The chain couples TRBV4-1 to TRBJ2-2; TCRdb picks TRBD2, but there is no DNA to check that call. Germline-derived CDR1 and CDR2 are MGHRA and YSYEKL. The CDR3 sequence is 16 residues long. The CDR3 loop reads CASSQVLAGGRGELFF.

The V and J genes are TRBV4-1 and TRBJ2-1; the D call from TCRdb, TRBD1, cannot be confirmed without DNA. Germline V CDR1 and CDR2: MGHRA, YSYEKL. The CDR3 runs 15 residues. CDR3 loop: CASSPPDRNYNEQFF.

V usage is TRBV5-1 and J usage is TRBJ2-3; the TRBD1 assignment by TCRdb is unverifiable without DNA. The CDR3 has 13 residues. Germline V lookup: CDR1 SGHRS, CDR2 YFSETQ. CDR3 loop: CASSTGGTDTQYF.

This chain connects TRBV5-1 to TRBJ2-5; TCRdb's assignment of TRBD1 cannot be checked, as there is no DNA. In germline, CDR1 is SGHRS, CDR2 YFSETQ. There are 13 residues in the CDR3. CDR3 in amino acids: CASSLDPGETQYF.

This chain links TRBV7-3 with TRBJ2-1; TCRdb's D call of TRBD1 is untestable without DNA. This CDR3 has 14 residues. The V gene's germline CDR1 is SGHTA and CDR2 FQGTGA. The CDR3 loop is CASSPRDRVEEQFF.

The chain recombines TRBV11-3 with TRBJ2-1; without DNA, the TCRdb call of TRBD2 cannot be checked. CDR3 size: 16 residues. Germline lookup yields CDR1 SGHNT and CDR2 YENEEA. CDR3 sequence: CASSLEGWGLNNEQFF. The variable domain in full, with the rest retrieved from reference TRBV11-3 and TRBJ2-1, is EAGVVQSPRYKIIEKKQPVAFWCNPISGHNTLYWYLQNLGQGPELLIRYENEEAVDDSQLPKDRFSAERLKGVDSTLKIQPAELGDSAVYLCASSLEGWGLNNEQFFGPGTRLTVL.

This chain's CDR3 is CASARADQETQYF. The chain combines TRBV6-5 with TRBJ2-5; without DNA, the TCRdb call of TRBD2 cannot be checked. The CDR3 spans 13 residues. The germline V gene has CDR1 MNHEY and CDR2 SVGAGI.

V is TRBV6-5 and J is TRBJ2-7; the D gene TCRdb calls, TRBD2, cannot be checked with no DNA. The germline gives CDR1 MNHEY, CDR2 SVGAGI. The CDR3 totals 13 residues. The CDR3: CASSFGSGYEQYF.